This entry lists 15 T cell receptor beta chains sequenced from one sample in a study of T cells after yellow fever vaccination. TCRdb called the 5' RACE reads again in MiXCR, with one record for every CDR3 protein. Of 340,000 or so distinct CDR3 sequences in the sample, around 12% were seen once. Sequenced here: CD4+ T cells sorted from PBMCs, sampled 15 days after the yellow fever booster vaccination. The receptors stem from a man aged 18 to 29 who received the YFV17D yellow fever vaccine.

This chain connects TRBV14 to TRBJ1-3, with D uncertain. V lost 4 bases to trimming and J lost 4 bases, with 8 bases between them. This CDR3 is 13 amino acids long. From germline, CDR1 is SGHDN and CDR2 FVKESK. The CDR3 is CASSPGNGNTIYF. CDR3 bases: TGTGCCAGCAGCCCGGGGAACGGAAACACCATATATTTT.

This clonotype was observed a few times. This CDR3 is CSVALDRVREKLFF. CDR3 bases: TGCAGCGTTGCCCTGGACAGGGTCCGGGAAAAACTGTTTTTT. The chain couples TRBV29-1 to TRBJ1-4; 8 bases fit TRBD1. Germline CDR1 and CDR2: SQVTM and ANQGSEA. Trimming removed 4 bases from V and 8 bases from J; junction bases left unmatched: 9. The length of the CDR3 is 14 residues.

This clonotype was recorded a few times. The rearrangement uses TRBV4-3 and TRBJ2-7; D possibly corresponds to TRBD1 (6 bases). Germline V gene sequence: CDR1 LGHNA, CDR2 YSLEER. The CDR3 contains 15 residues. The V end was cut by 0 bases, the J end by 7 bases, with 16 bases between. In DNA, the CDR3 is TGCGCCAGCAGCCAAGAAGGCGGGCAGGGGCGGGAGCAGTACTTC. Translated: CASSQEGGQGREQYF.

This clonotype was detected only a few times. V usage is TRBV6-2 or TRBV6-3 and J usage is TRBJ2-7, with a tentative D call TRBD1 (6 bases). Trimming removed 2 bases at V and 2 bases at J, with 19 bases between. The CDR3 has 17 residues. Germline V CDR1 and CDR2: MNHEY, SVGEGT. CDR3 bases: TGTGCCAGCAGTTACCCCACCGACAGGCAGGGGCCCTACGAGCAGTACGTC. Amino acids: CASSYPTDRQGPYEQYV.

This clonotype was seen only a few times. The V and J genes are TRBV5-1 and TRBJ2-1, with 14 bases that match TRBD2. CDR3 length: 16 residues. Germline-derived CDR1 and CDR2 are SGHRS and YFSETQ. J gave up 3 bases and V 4 bases, and 3 bases lay outside the gene matches. For the CDR3, the DNA is TGCGCCAGCAGCATCGGGACTAGCGGGGGCTACAATGAGCAGTTCTTC. It encodes CASSIGTSGGYNEQFF.

This clonotype has just a few counts. CDR3 sequence reads: CASSLVGQRYYNSPLHF. DNA of the CDR3: TGTGCCAGCAGCTTAGTGGGGCAGCGGTACTATAATTCACCCCTCCACTTT. The gene calls are TRBV7-2 and TRBJ1-6; D is perhaps TRBD1 (5 bases). The CDR3 sequence is 17 residues long. The V end was cut by 1 base, the J end by 3 bases, with 13 bases between. Germline CDR1 reads SGHTA; CDR2 reads FQGNSA.

Only a few counts were recorded for this clonotype. The chain combines TRBV12-3 or TRBV12-4 with TRBJ1-1; possibly TRBD1 for D (5 bases). This CDR3 is built from 12 residues. V was trimmed by 5 bases and J by 10 bases, leaving 14 bases between them. CDR3 in amino acids: CASSTKGQGAFF. The CDR3 coding sequence is TGTGCCAGCAGTACCAAGGGGCAGGGAGCTTTCTTT.

This clonotype was seen more than once but under ten times. This rearrangement joins TRBV6-2 or TRBV6-3 to TRBJ2-2; D gene unclear. Trimming shortened V by 7 bases and J by 2 bases, and 8 bases separated the two germline ends. The germline V gene encodes CDR1 MNHEY and CDR2 SVGEGT. The CDR3 covers 13 residues. The CDR3 reads CASKASNTGELFF. Written as DNA, the CDR3 is TGTGCCAGCAAGGCTAGTAACACCGGGGAGCTGTTTTTT.

This clonotype was counted between two and nine times. The V and J genes are TRBV7-2 and TRBJ2-5, with TRBD2 identical over 7 bases. Germline values: CDR1 SGHTA, CDR2 FQGNSA. The length of the CDR3 is 16 residues. J gave up 9 bases and V 5 bases, and 18 bases lay outside the gene matches. DNA for the CDR3: TGTGCCAGCAGCGCCCAAGCGAAGACCCACCGGGGGGCCCAGTACTTC. Its translation is CASSAQAKTHRGAQYF.

V gene TRBV28 combines with J gene TRBJ2-6; D ambiguous. The CDR3 has 16 residues. Germline-derived CDR1 and CDR2 are MDHEN and SYDVKM. V was clipped by 8 bases and J by 0 bases, with 14 bases between them. The CDR3 here is CASDDPAPSGANVLTF. In DNA, the CDR3 is TGTGCCAGCGATGACCCAGCTCCCTCTGGGGCCAACGTCCTGACTTTC.

CDR3 amino acids: CAIRRDRALMNTEAFF. The DNA for the CDR3 is TGTGCCATCAGGAGGGACAGGGCTCTAATGAACACTGAAGCTTTCTTT. The V and J genes are TRBV10-3 and TRBJ1-1; the match to TRBD1 covers 9 bases. CDR1 is ENHRY and CDR2 is SYGVKD in the germline V gene. Germline trimming cut 6 bases from V and 0 bases from J; bases unmatched to any gene: 8. The CDR3 totals 16 residues.

This clonotype appeared a single time. V and J are TRBV15 and TRBJ1-4, with D unresolved. Germline loops: CDR1 LNHNV, CDR2 YYDKDF (reference sequence). Between the trimmed V and J ends, which lost 0 bases and 8 bases, there was a span of 10 bases. This CDR3 contains 14 residues. For the CDR3, the DNA is TGTGCCACCAGCAGAGATATCGGAGGCGAAAAACTGTTTTTT. Amino acids: CATSRDIGGEKLFF.

V and J are TRBV6-1 and TRBJ2-2; D is possibly TRBD2 (5 bases). There are 17 residues in the CDR3. V was cut by 9 bases and J by 0 bases, with 20 bases left in between. CDR1 MNHNS and CDR2 SASEGT come from the germline V gene. CDR3 coding DNA: TGTGCCAGTCCCGCGGGTCCACTCAACTCGAACACCGGGGAGCTGTTTTTT. This sequence encodes CASPAGPLNSNTGELFF.

V and J are TRBV5-1 and TRBJ1-4; no definite D call. Germline values: CDR1 SGHRS, CDR2 YFSETQ. The CDR3 covers 14 residues. V lost 4 bases to trimming and J lost 7 bases, with 14 bases between them. CDR3: CASSEDINGEKLFF. The CDR3, as DNA: TGCGCCAGCAGCGAAGACATTAATGGTGAAAAACTGTTTTTT.

This chain joins TRBV5-4 and TRBJ1-6; TRBD1 agrees at 9 bases. The CDR3 extends over 13 amino acids. The V gene end was trimmed by 5 bases and the J gene end by 9 bases; junction bases not matched to a gene: 3. CDR1 is SGHNT and CDR2 is YYREEE in the germline V gene (reference sequence). This CDR3 is CASSPDRGSPLHF. CDR3 in DNA: TGTGCCAGCAGTCCGGACAGGGGTTCACCCCTCCACTTT.